These 27 T cell receptor beta chains were all obtained from the same sample, sequenced in a study of blood T cell repertoires in COVID-19. TCRdb's table, derived via immunoSEQ multiplex PCR, lists solely in-frame clones and lacks some. The profile shows 65,000 to 85,000 clones, 75% to 90% of them singletons. The sample taken for sequencing was peripheral blood. Receptor source: a man aged 80 or over with COVID-19, enrolled during active disease.

This clone was seen just once. V gene TRBV5-4 combines with J gene TRBJ2-5; no reliable D call. V was cut by 6 bases and J by 3 bases, with 12 bases left in between. The V gene's germline CDR1 is SGHNT and CDR2 YYREEE (reference sequence). The CDR3 consists of 13 residues. The CDR3 here is CASTSKSEETQYF. CDR3 bases: TGTGCCAGCACCAGTAAGTCCGAAGAGACCCAGTACTTC.

This clone was recorded only once. The chain uses TRBV7-3 and TRBJ2-1; 11 bases align to TRBD1. With V trimmed by 5 bases and J by 7 bases, 10 bases remained unmatched. The germline CDR1 and CDR2 sequences are SGHTA and FQGTGA. The CDR3 has 16 amino acids. The CDR3 reads CASSDSTGTGGNEQFF. CDR3 DNA sequence: TGTGCCAGCAGCGATTCCACTGGGACAGGGGGAAATGAGCAGTTCTTC.

This chain uses TRBV5-1 with TRBJ1-2, with 9 bases matching TRBD1. Germline trimming cut 3 bases from V and 6 bases from J; bases unmatched to any gene: 12. Germline V lookup: CDR1 SGHRS, CDR2 YFSETQ. There are 16 residues in the CDR3. This chain's CDR3 is CASSSLQRDRDNGYTF. The CDR3 DNA sequence: TGCGCCAGCAGCTCGCTTCAGCGGGACAGGGATAATGGCTACACCTTC. Variable domain in full (rest from reference TRBV5-1 and TRBJ1-2): KAGVTQTPRYLIKTRGQQVTLSCSPISGHRSVSWYQQTPGQGLQFLFEYFSETQRNKGNFPGRFSGRQFSNSRSEMNVSTLELGDSALYLCASSSLQRDRDNGYTFGSGTRLTVV.

This clone has only a few counts. The gene calls are TRBV5-6 and TRBJ1-2; D is uncertain. The ends were cut back, 0 bases at V and 8 bases at J, with 5 bases in the middle. This CDR3 spans 11 amino acids. Germline assignment: CDR1 SGHDT and CDR2 YYEEEE. The CDR3: CASSLGQGYTF. CDR3 coding DNA: TGTGCCAGCAGCTTGGGCCAGGGCTACACCTTC.

V and J are TRBV6-6 and TRBJ2-3, with 11 bases identical to TRBD1. CDR3 length: 13 amino acids. CDR1 MNHNY and CDR2 SVGAGI come from the germline V gene (reference sequence). The J segment lost 10 bases and the V segment lost 5 bases, leaving 5 bases of the junction unmatched. In DNA form, the CDR3 reads TGTGCCAGCAGTCCGGGACAGGGGGACGCGCAGTATTTT. Its translation: CASSPGQGDAQYF.

The chain combines TRBV5-4 with TRBJ1-4; D possibly corresponds to TRBD1 (5 bases). Between the trimmed V and J ends, which lost 8 bases and 1 base, there was a span of 12 bases. Germline V gene data show CDR1 as SGHNT and CDR2 as YYREEE (reference sequence). This CDR3 has 14 amino acids. CDR3 in DNA: TGTGCCAGTCACGTCGGGGGAACTAATGAAAAACTGTTTTTT. Protein sequence: CASHVGGTNEKLFF.

For the CDR3, the DNA is TGTGCCAGCAGCCCAACAGGGGGTAATTCACCCCTCCACTTT. This gives the protein CASSPTGGNSPLHF. J is TRBJ1-6 and V is TRBV7-2; 8 bases line up with TRBD1. The J segment lost 6 bases and the V segment lost 5 bases, leaving 3 bases of the junction unmatched. CDR1 and CDR2 (germline): SGHTA, FQGNSA. The CDR3 covers 14 residues.

The chain couples TRBV3-1 (or the pseudogene TRBV3-2) to TRBJ1-1; D remains ambiguous. The V gene's germline CDR1 is LGHDT and CDR2 YNNKEL (reference sequence). V lost 3 bases and J lost 0, with 8 bases in between. There are 14 residues in the CDR3. CDR3 protein: CASSQGTLNTEAFF. In DNA, the CDR3 is TGTGCCAGCAGCCAGGGCACCCTGAACACTGAAGCTTTCTTT.

V gene TRBV6-6 combines with J gene TRBJ1-3; D remains unclear. Trimming cost V 7 bases and J 0 bases, with 7 bases left between them. The CDR3 extends over 13 amino acids. The germline CDR1 and CDR2 sequences are MNHNY and SVGAGI (reference sequence). The CDR3 DNA reads as TGTGCCAGCATTGGAGACTCTGGAAACACCATATATTTT. This sequence encodes CASIGDSGNTIYF.

The chain links TRBV7-8 to TRBJ2-7; perhaps TRBD1 as D (6 bases). The CDR3 has 14 residues. The V gene's germline CDR1 is SGHVS and CDR2 FQNEAQ. The ends were cut back, 5 bases at V and 0 bases at J, with 11 bases in the middle. The DNA for the CDR3 is TGTGCCAGCAGCCAACGGGACAACTCCTACGAGCAGTACTTC. It yields the protein CASSQRDNSYEQYF.

This sequence joins TRBV20-1 and TRBJ1-2; maybe TRBD1 (6 bases). CDR3 length: 11 amino acids. CDR1 is DFQATT and CDR2 is SNEGSKA in the germline V gene (reference sequence). Trimming shortened V by 8 bases and J by 6 bases, and 13 bases separated the two germline ends. The CDR3 is CSHRAWDGYTF. The CDR3, as DNA: TGCAGTCACAGGGCATGGGATGGCTACACCTTC.

The rearrangement links TRBV24-1 to TRBJ2-3, with D maybe TRBD1 (5 bases). Germline V CDR1 and CDR2: KGHDR, SFDVKD. Trimming cost V 4 bases and J 5 bases, with 15 bases left between them. The CDR3 runs to 15 residues. CDR3 loop: CATSDPSDIQDTQYF. CDR3 coding DNA: TGTGCCACCAGTGACCCCTCGGACATTCAAGATACGCAGTATTTT.

This rearrangement joins TRBV10-3 to TRBJ1-2, with D tentatively TRBD1 (5 bases). The CDR3 totals 13 residues. Looked up from germline, CDR1 is ENHRY and CDR2 is SYGVKD. V was shortened by 7 bases and J by 5 bases, with 14 bases between the two germline ends. The CDR3 coding sequence is TGTGCCATCAAGGGGCCAGTGGAGTATGGCTACACCTTC. Residues: CAIKGPVEYGYTF.

V is TRBV3-1 (or the pseudogene TRBV3-2) and J is TRBJ1-6; 8 positions agree with TRBD1. Germline CDR1 LGHDT, CDR2 YNNKEL (reference sequence). Trimming cost V 3 bases and J 9 bases; bases outside gene matches: 1. The CDR3 is 13 amino acids. The CDR3 sequence is CASSQDRASPLHF. Written as DNA, the CDR3 is TGTGCCAGCAGCCAGGACAGGGCTTCACCCCTCCACTTT.

The chain employs TRBV9 and TRBJ1-1; TRBD1 agrees at 8 bases. This CDR3 spans 14 amino acids. Germline V lookup: CDR1 SGDLS, CDR2 YYNGEE. The ends lost 1 base at V and 4 bases at J; junction bases unmatched: 3. CDR3 protein: CASSVQGARTEAFF. CDR3 coding DNA: TGTGCCAGCAGCGTACAGGGGGCGCGCACTGAAGCTTTCTTT.

This clone was seen more than once but under ten times. The chain couples TRBV19 to TRBJ2-7; no clear D. In germline, CDR1 is LNHDA, CDR2 SQIVND (reference sequence). The V end lost 4 bases, the J end lost 3 bases, and 16 bases lay between the germline ends. CDR3 size: 15 residues. The CDR3 reads CASSRVDTRLYEQYF. CDR3 nucleotide sequence: TGTGCCAGTAGTAGGGTCGACACCCGTCTCTACGAGCAGTACTTC.

The chain employs TRBV5-4 and TRBJ1-5, with TRBD1 matching over 11 bases. Germline V gene data show CDR1 as SGHNT and CDR2 as YYREEE (reference sequence). The CDR3 loop spans 16 amino acids. V dropped 4 bases and J dropped 4; count of bases not matched to a gene: 7. CDR3 in amino acids: CASSPGGQGVNQPQHF. Here the CDR3 DNA reads TGTGCCAGCAGCCCTGGGGGACAGGGGGTTAATCAGCCCCAGCATTTT.

The rearrangement joins TRBV4-2 to TRBJ2-4; 8 positions match TRBD1. With 6 bases clipped from V and 2 bases from J, the junction kept 6 bases outside the gene matches. Germline V CDR1 and CDR2: LGHNA, YNFKEQ. The length of the CDR3 is 15 residues. For the CDR3, the DNA is TGTGCCAGCAGAAACAGGGGGATGACCAAAAACATTCAGTACTTC. Translating gives CASRNRGMTKNIQYF.

The genes are TRBV4-1 and TRBJ2-5, with no clear D. V lost 4 bases and J 5 bases, leaving 14 bases between the germline ends. Per the germline V gene, CDR1 is MGHRA and CDR2 is YSYEKL. This CDR3 is built from 14 residues. CDR3 sequence reads: CASSPPNPIETQYF. The CDR3 DNA sequence: TGCGCCAGCAGCCCCCCTAATCCAATCGAGACCCAGTACTTC.

J is TRBJ2-5 and V is TRBV3-1 (or the pseudogene TRBV3-2), with D possibly being TRBD1 (5 bases). The CDR3 totals 14 residues. V was shortened by 3 bases and J by 6 bases, with 14 bases between the two germline ends. Germline V gene data show CDR1 as LGHDT and CDR2 as YNNKEL (reference sequence). DNA for the CDR3: TGTGCCAGCAGCCAGGAAGGGGCGAGCAAGACCCAGTACTTC. Protein sequence: CASSQEGASKTQYF.

This chain uses TRBV24-1 with TRBJ2-5; D is uncertain. There are 13 residues in the CDR3. CDR1 is KGHDR, CDR2 SFDVKD, per germline. V was trimmed by 4 bases and J by 2 bases, leaving 7 bases between them. CDR3 bases: TGTGCCACCAGTGACAGTAAGCAAGAGACCCAGTACTTC. Protein sequence: CATSDSKQETQYF.

The chain uses TRBV7-8 and TRBJ2-5; TRBD2 aligns across 7 bases. The trim removed 0 bases at V and 7 bases at J, leaving 5 bases unmatched. Germline CDR1 and CDR2: SGHVS and FQNEAQ. This CDR3 spans 14 amino acids. CDR3 region: CASSLAREGRTQYF. CDR3 DNA sequence: TGTGCCAGCAGCTTAGCGAGGGAGGGAAGGACCCAGTACTTC.

The V gene is TRBV5-1, the J gene TRBJ2-7; 9 bases fit TRBD2. The CDR3 sequence is 15 residues long. Germline V lookup: CDR1 SGHRS, CDR2 YFSETQ. The ends lost 0 bases at V and 1 base at J; junction bases unmatched: 2. CDR3 bases: TGCGCCAGCAGCTTGGCTAGCGGGGTTTCCTACGAGCAGTACTTC. Its translation: CASSLASGVSYEQYF.

This rearrangement joins TRBV12-3 or TRBV12-4 to TRBJ1-2; D unclear. CDR3 length: 13 residues. V was clipped by 1 base and J by 8 bases, with 11 bases between them. The CDR3 DNA is TGTGCCAGCAGTTTAGGAGGAGAGAGGGGCTACACCTTC. Protein product: CASSLGGERGYTF.

The table lists this clone with a few counts. This chain links TRBV18 with TRBJ2-7, with TRBD2 as a possible D gene (7 bases). With 1 base removed from V and 2 bases from J, the gap between germline ends came to 18 bases. Germline V gives CDR1 KGHSH, CDR2 LQKENI. CDR3 length: 17 amino acids. Written as DNA, the CDR3 is TGTGCCAGCTCACCACAATCTACAGGGAGGGTGGCCTACGAGCAGTACTTC. It is translated as CASSPQSTGRVAYEQYF.

J is TRBJ1-1 and V is TRBV11-3; no firm D call. The CDR3 loop spans 15 amino acids. From germline, CDR1 is SGHNT and CDR2 YENEEA. The V gene lost 5 bases and the J gene lost 6 bases, with 19 bases spanning the gap. The CDR3 coding sequence is TGTGCCAGCAGCCCTCGTGCAGCGGTCTGGCCTGAAGCTTTCTTT. It codes for CASSPRAAVWPEAFF.

The chain has TRBV3-1 (or the pseudogene TRBV3-2) and TRBJ2-2; TRBD1 matches 7 bases. Per the germline V gene, CDR1 is LGHDT and CDR2 is YNNKEL (reference sequence). The V segment lost 0 bases and the J segment 5 bases; nucleotides outside the gene matches: 9. The CDR3 covers 17 residues. The CDR3 here is CASSQEKGNRGTGELFF. CDR3 nucleotides: TGTGCCAGCAGCCAAGAAAAAGGGAACAGGGGAACCGGGGAGCTGTTTTTT.